This passage covers 16 T cell receptor beta chains from one sample sequenced in a study of cytomegalovirus exposure and HLA in healthy donors. The PCR made use of 60 Vbeta and 13 Jbeta primers. The data were produced by immunoSEQ multiplex PCR, yet TCRdb's version contains in-frame clones alone and is incomplete. The sample shows 90,000 to 120,000 clones, 74% of them seen only once. The sequencing sample was made of PBMCs. The source is a woman aged 40-49 years in good health and CMV-seropositive.

The chain uses TRBV5-4 and TRBJ1-1; 8 bases line up with TRBD1. The CDR3 contains 17 residues. V was pared by 3 bases and J by 5 bases, with 15 bases of the junction left unmatched. CDR1 is SGHNT, CDR2 YYREEE, per germline (reference sequence). This chain's CDR3 is CASSSFQGARSLTEAFF. The CDR3 nucleotides are TGTGCCAGCAGCTCATTCCAGGGGGCGCGTTCGTTGACTGAAGCTTTCTTT.

The chain recombines TRBV25-1 with TRBJ1-4; the match to TRBD1 covers 8 bases. V gave up 4 bases and J gave up 8 bases; unmatched junction bases: 9. The V gene's germline CDR1 is MGHDK and CDR2 SYGVNS. This CDR3 has 15 amino acids. CDR3 sequence: CASSGLGQVGEKLFF. The CDR3 DNA follows: TGTGCCAGCAGTGGACTGGGACAGGTGGGGGAAAAACTGTTTTTT.

The rearrangement joins TRBV19 to TRBJ2-7, with D possibly being TRBD1 (6 bases). The CDR3 runs 14 residues. Trimming stripped 4 bases from V and 4 bases from J, with 14 bases between. In germline, CDR1 is LNHDA, CDR2 SQIVND (reference sequence). Here the CDR3 DNA reads TGTGCCAGTAGTAGAGAGGGAACAGGGTACGAGCAGTACTTC. Translation: CASSREGTGYEQYF.

This clone occurred once. This rearrangement joins TRBV6-1 to TRBJ1-2, with D hard to call. Trimming took 4 bases from V and 8 from J, leaving 14 bases between them. This CDR3 has 13 amino acids. The germline gives CDR1 MNHNS, CDR2 SASEGT. The CDR3 region has the DNA TGTGCCAGCAGTGGCCGCAACGGGGTGGGCTACACCTTC. This codes for CASSGRNGVGYTF.

The chain uses TRBV30 and TRBJ1-3, with D possibly being TRBD1 (5 bases). This CDR3 spans 13 amino acids. Looked up from germline, CDR1 is GTSNPN and CDR2 is SVGIG (reference sequence). V lost 1 base to trimming and J lost 7 bases, with 11 bases between them. The CDR3 here is CAWSEGAWNTIYF. In DNA form, the CDR3 reads TGTGCCTGGAGTGAAGGGGCGTGGAACACCATATATTTT.

The chain combines TRBV30 with TRBJ2-5; tentatively, D is TRBD2 (8 bases). The V and J ends lost 4 bases and 1 base respectively, with 22 bases between them. Germline V lookup: CDR1 GTSNPN, CDR2 SVGIG (reference sequence). The CDR3 consists of 17 residues. The CDR3 here is CAWMKRGRGAPQETQYF. In DNA, the CDR3 is TGTGCCTGGATGAAAAGGGGGCGGGGGGCCCCCCAAGAGACCCAGTACTTC.

The chain recombines TRBV4-2 with TRBJ1-2; 7 bases are shared with TRBD1. V lost 0 bases to trimming and J lost 4 bases; unmatched junction nucleotides: 11. Germline V gives CDR1 LGHNA, CDR2 YNFKEQ. This CDR3 contains 17 residues. This chain's CDR3 is CASSQDAVAGGFYGYTF. The CDR3 nucleotides read TGTGCCAGCAGCCAAGACGCCGTGGCAGGGGGTTTCTATGGCTACACCTTC.

The J gene is TRBJ2-1, the V gene TRBV10-2; tentative D call: TRBD1 (5 bases). Germline V CDR1 and CDR2: WSHSY, SAAADI. The germline V and J ends were trimmed by 10 bases and 4 bases, with 17 bases remaining between them. The CDR3 sequence is 14 residues long. Here the CDR3 DNA reads TGCGCCACGACGCCAGGGCCCCTTTACAATGAGCAGTTCTTC. Translated: CATTPGPLYNEQFF.

The chain links TRBV5-1 to TRBJ1-5, with 9 bases lining up with TRBD1. Germline V lookup: CDR1 SGHRS, CDR2 YFSETQ. Trimming removed 8 bases from V and 4 bases from J; junction bases left unmatched: 7. The CDR3 covers 14 residues. DNA of the CDR3: TGCGCCAGACTCCGGGACAGGGAAAATCAGCCCCAGCATTTT. This codes for CARLRDRENQPQHF.

The chain uses TRBV9 and TRBJ2-7; weak D call: TRBD2 (6 bases). V lost 0 bases and J 3 bases, leaving 10 bases between the germline ends. Germline V lookup: CDR1 SGDLS, CDR2 YYNGEE. This CDR3 is built from 14 residues. The CDR3: CASSVGQGGYEQYF. The DNA for the CDR3 is TGTGCCAGCAGCGTAGGGCAGGGAGGCTACGAGCAGTACTTC.

The chain is built from TRBV10-3 and TRBJ2-7, with a weak D call TRBD2 (7 bases). The V end lost 6 bases, the J end lost 5 bases, and 14 bases lay between the germline ends. The germline CDR1 and CDR2 sequences are ENHRY and SYGVKD. The CDR3 runs to 13 residues. The CDR3 here is CAIRIQGGNEQYF. CDR3 nucleotides: TGTGCCATCAGAATACAGGGAGGGAACGAGCAGTACTTC.

The chain employs TRBV5-1 and TRBJ2-5, with D tentatively TRBD1 (6 bases). The CDR3 is 12 residues long. Germline V CDR1 and CDR2: SGHRS, YFSETQ. V lost 3 bases and J 5 bases, leaving 8 bases between the germline ends. CDR3 region: CASSSQGETQYF. The CDR3 nucleotides read TGCGCCAGCAGCTCCCAGGGGGAGACCCAGTACTTC.

The chain recombines TRBV18 with TRBJ1-2; D may be TRBD1 (6 bases). This CDR3 comprises 14 residues. From germline, CDR1 is KGHSH and CDR2 LQKENI. The germline V and J ends were trimmed by 5 bases and 2 bases, with 12 bases remaining between them. The CDR3 region has the DNA TGTGCCAGCTCAGAGACAGGACCCAACTATGGCTACACCTTC. Amino acid sequence: CASSETGPNYGYTF.

On this clone: Other DNA sequences in the same sample also yield this CDR3. V is TRBV5-1 and J is TRBJ1-5; TRBD1 agrees at 7 bases. With V trimmed by 4 bases and J by 3 bases, 4 bases remained unmatched. Germline loops: CDR1 SGHRS, CDR2 YFSETQ. CDR3 length: 14 amino acids. The CDR3 reads CASSLTGHNQPQHF. CDR3 coding DNA: TGCGCCAGCAGCCTGACAGGGCACAATCAGCCCCAGCATTTT.

In this sample, this clone turned up a few times. The chain is built from TRBV5-1 and TRBJ1-2; D call uncertain. CDR3 length: 13 amino acids. The V end lost 2 bases, the J end lost 4 bases, and 9 bases lay between the germline ends. The germline V gene encodes CDR1 SGHRS and CDR2 YFSETQ. The CDR3 coding sequence is TGCGCCAGCAGCTTCGATGGCGGCTATGGCTACACCTTC. Residues: CASSFDGGYGYTF. Using reference TRBV5-1 and TRBJ1-2 for the parts outside the CDR3, the full variable domain is KAGVTQTPRYLIKTRGQQVTLSCSPISGHRSVSWYQQTPGQGLQFLFEYFSETQRNKGNFPGRFSGRQFSNSRSEMNVSTLELGDSALYLCASSFDGGYGYTFGSGTRLTVV.

The CDR3 loop reads CASSPSTGSDYGYTF. CDR3 DNA: TGCGCCAGCAGCCCCTCGACAGGGAGCGACTATGGCTACACCTTC. The rearrangement uses TRBV5-1 and TRBJ1-2, with 7 nucleotides matching TRBD1. Germline loops: CDR1 SGHRS, CDR2 YFSETQ. Trimming removed 4 bases from V and 3 bases from J; junction bases left unmatched: 9. The CDR3 totals 15 residues.